This TCR beta chain was profiled in a study of cytotoxic CD8 clonotypes in ibrutinib-treated CLL. In the study overall: Response sampling occurred after a median around 12 months of treatment (range 6 to 36).

The germline gives CDR1 ENHRY, CDR2 SYGVKD. The CDR3 totals 12 residues. V shed 2 bases and J shed 11 bases, with 12 bases lying between them. In regard to this clone: Its antigen is not known.

Points from the study as a whole: At the start, clonality exceeded age-matched healthy donors and followed circulating CD8+ T-cell counts. Public clonotypes were rare and shrank or held steady on treatment.

Assay used: immunoSEQ multiplex PCR; TCRdb lists only in-frame clones, some missing. The profile shows 150,000 or so clones, approximately 81% of them singletons. This rearrangement joins TRBV10-3 to TRBJ1-1; D is possibly TRBD1 (6 bases). This TCR was recovered from a human donor with chronic lymphocytic leukemia. The sample here was PBMCs, taken after 12 months of ibrutinib treatment. CDR3 region: CAISEGYRDAFF. The CDR3 nucleotides read TGTGCCATCAGTGAGGGGTACAGGGACGCTTTCTTT.